This T cell receptor beta chain was retrieved from a study of control samples from healthy donors and cancer patients. Germline loops: CDR1 ENHRY, CDR2 SYGVKD. The CDR3 extends over 16 amino acids. With 10 bases removed from V and 3 bases from J, the gap between germline ends came to 24 bases. Sequencing used immunoSEQ multiplex PCR; TCRdb keeps in-frame clones, though not all of them. The data contain some 140,000 clones, roughly 92% of them singletons. This sequence joins TRBV10-3 and TRBJ1-2; the D gene is possibly TRBD1 (6 bases). The specimen was blood. The clonotype comes from a man aged 30-40 years in good health. The CDR3 bases are TGTGCCACGTCCCGGGACACTCAACCTGGGGACTATGGCTACACCTTC. Translation: CATSRDTQPGDYGYTF.